The following is a TCR beta chain sequence with its context. Its matching antigen is unknown. Each TRB amplification used about 230-550 ng of genomic DNA from blood. The sample originates from a study of T and B cells in COVID-19 patients. Background on the study: Of more than 19 active-infection patients, over 9 were critically ill with mechanical ventilation or extracorporeal membrane oxygenation. Findings and caveats of the study: In COVID-19 patients, T cell receptor beta variable and joining gene use was reportedly strongly skewed. Clonality of TRB repertoires was high in active COVID-19; recovery brought above-healthy diversity and richness.

BIOMED2 TRB-A/B primer pools were used in multiplex TRB PCR. TCRdb re-analysed the multiplex PCR reads in MiXCR, keeping a single row per CDR3 protein. The repertoire includes about 5,400 distinct CDR3 sequences, around a quarter of them detected once, and about 14% sits in the top ten. Sequencing used blood. The clonotype originates from a human donor with active COVID-19.

Here the CDR3 reads CATSRGTSGKDEQYF. The CDR3, as DNA: TGTGCCACCAGCAGGGGTACTAGCGGGAAGGATGAGCAGTACTTC. The chain combines TRBV15 with TRBJ2-7; TRBD2 matches at 10 bases. The V gene end was trimmed by 3 bases and the J gene end by 7 bases; junction bases not matched to a gene: 9. The CDR3 consists of 15 residues. CDR1 is LNHNV and CDR2 is YYDKDF in the germline V gene (reference sequence). Together with reference TRBV15 and TRBJ2-7, the CDR3 gives the full variable domain: DAMVIQNPRYQVTQFGKPVTLSCSQTLNHNVMYWYQQKSSQAPKLLFHYYDKDFNNEADTPDNFQSRRPNTSFCFLDIRSPGLGDTAMYLCATSRGTSGKDEQYFGPGTRLTVT.